The 21 T cell receptor beta chains given below trace back to one sample, sequenced in a study of blood T cell repertoires in COVID-19. Using immunoSEQ multiplex PCR, the repertoire was profiled, and TCRdb retains in-frame clones only, with some absent. Of 400,000 to 450,000 clones in the sample, around 91% were seen once. Specimen: PBMCs or T cells enriched from blood (not recorded which). These receptor sequences come from a man aged 25-40 years who had recovered from COVID-19.

The chain employs TRBV7-7 and TRBJ2-1; weak D call: TRBD2 (6 bases). Trimming stripped 5 bases from V and 2 bases from J, with 22 bases between. This CDR3 contains 18 residues. The V gene's germline CDR1 is SSHAT and CDR2 FNYEAQ (reference sequence). CDR3 loop: CASSPRSSGGGPYNEQFF. DNA for the CDR3: TGTGCCAGCAGCCCCCGGAGCTCTGGGGGAGGACCCTACAATGAGCAGTTCTTC.

As to this clone: Other DNA sequences in this specimen translate into the identical CDR3. The CDR3 DNA reads TGTGCCTGGAGTGTACAAGAGGGAACTGAAGCTTTCTTT. Translation gives CAWSVQEGTEAFF. The rearrangement uses TRBV30 and TRBJ1-1; D not certain. V lost 0 bases and J lost 5, with 10 bases in between. CDR3 length: 13 amino acids. Germline V gene data show CDR1 as GTSNPN and CDR2 as SVGIG (reference sequence).

This clone showed up just once. The V gene is TRBV15, the J gene TRBJ2-2; TRBD1 aligns across 7 bases. Germline trimming cut 3 bases from V and 6 bases from J; bases unmatched to any gene: 1. Germline CDR1 is LNHNV and CDR2 is YYDKDF (reference sequence). CDR3 size: 13 residues. The CDR3 sequence is CATSSDRAGELFF. Written as DNA, the CDR3 is TGTGCCACCAGCAGCGACAGGGCCGGGGAGCTGTTTTTT.

This clone showed up just once. The V gene is TRBV19, the J gene TRBJ1-6; D is uncertain. Trimming shortened V by 7 bases and J by 7 bases, and 11 bases separated the two germline ends. In germline, CDR1 is LNHDA, CDR2 SQIVND (reference sequence). The CDR3 totals 13 residues. The CDR3 sequence: CASKEAGNSPLHF. In DNA form, the CDR3 reads TGTGCCAGTAAGGAGGCGGGGAATTCACCCCTCCACTTT.

The chain is built from TRBV28 and TRBJ1-2; 9 positions match TRBD1. Trimming cost V 8 bases and J 2 bases; bases outside gene matches: 12. This CDR3 is 16 amino acids long. Germline-derived CDR1 and CDR2 are MDHEN and SYDVKM. Here the CDR3 DNA reads TGTGCCAGCGCCCTTCTTCCGGGACAGGGAAACTATGGCTACACCTTC. Translation: CASALLPGQGNYGYTF.

The CDR3 here is CASSMTGGASLNTEAFF. The CDR3 region has the DNA TGCGCCAGCAGCATGACAGGGGGCGCATCCCTGAACACTGAAGCTTTCTTT. The rearrangement uses TRBV5-1 and TRBJ1-1, with 10 bases lining up with TRBD1. The germline CDR1 and CDR2 sequences are SGHRS and YFSETQ. The CDR3 is made up of 17 amino acids. V was pared by 4 bases and J by 0 bases, with 9 bases of the junction left unmatched.

The chain employs TRBV10-3 and TRBJ2-3, with TRBD2 matching 8 bases. Trimming took 5 bases from V and 1 from J; bases not matched to a gene: 8. This CDR3 comprises 16 residues. Germline loops: CDR1 ENHRY, CDR2 SYGVKD. CDR3 residues: CAISPGTRKGTDTQYF. The CDR3 region has the DNA TGTGCCATCAGTCCCGGGACTAGAAAAGGCACAGATACGCAGTATTTT.

Notes on this clone: This sample also contains other DNA sequences that code for the same CDR3. V gene TRBV5-1 combines with J gene TRBJ2-1; possibly TRBD1 for D (5 bases). The CDR3 extends over 15 amino acids. Germline values: CDR1 SGHRS, CDR2 YFSETQ. Trimming cost V 1 base and J 0 bases, with 8 bases left between them. CDR3 loop: CASSLWGGSYNEQFF. The CDR3, as DNA: TGCGCCAGCAGCTTGTGGGGCGGCTCCTACAATGAGCAGTTCTTC.

V gene TRBV4-1 combines with J gene TRBJ2-7; no reliable D call. The CDR3 totals 13 residues. Germline CDR1 and CDR2: MGHRA and YSYEKL. Trimming took off 2 bases at V and 2 bases at J, with 7 bases between the two ends. In nucleotides, the CDR3 is TGCGCCAGCAGCCAATCAACAACCTACGAGCAGTACTTC. Amino acid sequence: CASSQSTTYEQYF.

The chain is built from TRBV9 and TRBJ1-4; 7 nucleotides match TRBD1. Germline CDR1 and CDR2: SGDLS and YYNGEE. The CDR3 is 17 residues long. V shed 0 bases and J 7 bases; nucleotides not matched to a gene: 12. The CDR3 bases are TGTGCCAGCAGCGTAGGGAAGGGGGCAGGGAGAGGTGAAAAACTGTTTTTT. Protein product: CASSVGKGAGRGEKLFF.

The rearrangement links TRBV29-1 to TRBJ2-3, with 14 bases lining up with TRBD2. After removal of 6 bases from V and 6 bases from J, the junction contained 14 bases not matched to a gene. CDR1 is SQVTM, CDR2 ANQGSEA, per germline. CDR3 length: 17 amino acids. This CDR3 reads CSVIIHGTSGSTDTQYF. CDR3 DNA: TGCAGCGTCATTATCCACGGGACTAGCGGGAGTACGGATACGCAGTATTTT.

On this clone itself: Additional DNA sequences in this sample encode the identical CDR3. The gene calls are TRBV12-3 or TRBV12-4 and TRBJ1-3; D call uncertain. CDR3 size: 13 residues. V gave up 6 bases and J gave up 0 bases, with 6 bases separating them. Written as DNA, the CDR3 is TGTGCCAGCAGCCTAGCCTCTGGAAACACCATATATTTT. Translating it yields CASSLASGNTIYF.

Worth noting for this clone: The same CDR3 can be traced to other DNA sequences in this sample. The genes are TRBV5-1 and TRBJ2-7; maybe TRBD2 (5 bases). This CDR3 spans 13 amino acids. V was pared by 0 bases and J by 4 bases, with 8 bases between. The V gene's germline CDR1 is SGHRS and CDR2 YFSETQ. CDR3 DNA sequence: TGCGCCAGCAGCTTGGCCGGGGAATACGAGCAGTACTTC. Translating it yields CASSLAGEYEQYF.

The chain links TRBV6-2 or TRBV6-3 to TRBJ2-1, with D possibly matching TRBD2 (5 bases). Trimming took 3 bases from V and 3 from J, leaving 12 bases between them. This CDR3 has 15 amino acids. CDR1 is MNHEY, CDR2 SVGEGT, per germline. This CDR3 reads CASSYYAAGYNEQFF. The CDR3 DNA reads as TGTGCCAGCAGTTATTACGCGGCGGGCTACAATGAGCAGTTCTTC.

The chain joins TRBV3-1 (or the pseudogene TRBV3-2) to TRBJ2-1, with D tentatively TRBD2 (5 bases). CDR1 is LGHDT, CDR2 YNNKEL, per germline (reference sequence). With 4 bases removed from V and 9 bases from J, the gap between germline ends came to 16 bases. This CDR3 is 14 amino acids long. As DNA, the CDR3 is TGTGCCAGCAGCCCTGCCGGAGGTAGGACTGAGCAGTTCTTC. It codes for CASSPAGGRTEQFF.

The V call is TRBV28, the J call TRBJ1-3; 7 positions agree with TRBD1. With V trimmed by 4 bases and J by 2 bases, 8 bases remained unmatched. CDR3 length equals 16 residues. Germline V lookup: CDR1 MDHEN, CDR2 SYDVKM. Here the CDR3 DNA reads TGTGCCAGCAGTTCACCCTCAGGGGGACCTGGAAACACCATATATTTT. The encoded protein is CASSSPSGGPGNTIYF.

The V gene is TRBV7-9, the J gene TRBJ2-3; D remains ambiguous. This CDR3 is built from 12 residues. Germline V gene lookup returns CDR1 SEHNR and CDR2 FQNEAQ (reference sequence). V was shortened by 2 bases and J by 6 bases, with 6 bases between the two germline ends. The DNA of the CDR3 is TGTGCCAGCAGCTTACCCGTGGATACGCAGTATTTT. Translation gives CASSLPVDTQYF.

The J gene is TRBJ2-1, the V gene TRBV7-9; D call uncertain. Trimming took 1 base from V and 4 from J, leaving 11 bases between them. CDR1 is SEHNR, CDR2 FQNEAQ, per germline (reference sequence). The CDR3 sequence is 15 residues long. CDR3 protein: CASSLGPYNYNEQFF. CDR3 nucleotide sequence: TGTGCCAGCAGCTTAGGCCCCTATAATTACAATGAGCAGTTCTTC.

This chain uses TRBV28 with TRBJ2-7; tentatively, D is TRBD1 (5 bases). Looked up from germline, CDR1 is MDHEN and CDR2 is SYDVKM. The CDR3 contains 18 residues. The V end was cut by 4 bases, the J end by 2 bases, with 24 bases between. The CDR3: CASSSTFWGLKNPYEQYF. CDR3 coding DNA: TGTGCCAGCAGTTCTACCTTCTGGGGCCTCAAAAACCCCTACGAGCAGTACTTC.

This clone was recorded only once. The V call is TRBV7-3, the J call TRBJ2-3; 8 bases align to TRBD1. The V segment lost 5 bases and the J segment 4 bases; nucleotides outside the gene matches: 5. CDR3 length: 14 residues. From germline, CDR1 is SGHTA and CDR2 FQGTGA. The CDR3, as DNA: TGTGCCAGCAGCCCCGGACAGGGCGCAGATACGCAGTATTTT. Protein sequence: CASSPGQGADTQYF.

The V call is TRBV7-9, the J call TRBJ2-1; 11 nucleotides line up with TRBD2. The trim removed 0 bases at V and 6 bases at J, leaving 1 base unmatched. The CDR3 extends over 15 amino acids. The germline gives CDR1 SEHNR, CDR2 FQNEAQ (reference sequence). CDR3 coding DNA: TGTGCCAGCAGCTTAGCTAGCGGGAGGGTCAATGAGCAGTTCTTC. Translated: CASSLASGRVNEQFF. The full variable domain, its missing parts supplied by reference TRBV7-9 and TRBJ2-1, is DTGVSQNPRHKITKRGQNVTFRCDPISEHNRLYWYRQTLGQGPEFLTYFQNEAQLEKSRLLSDRFSAERPKGSFSTLEIQRTEQGDSAMYLCASSLASGRVNEQFFGPGTRLTVL.